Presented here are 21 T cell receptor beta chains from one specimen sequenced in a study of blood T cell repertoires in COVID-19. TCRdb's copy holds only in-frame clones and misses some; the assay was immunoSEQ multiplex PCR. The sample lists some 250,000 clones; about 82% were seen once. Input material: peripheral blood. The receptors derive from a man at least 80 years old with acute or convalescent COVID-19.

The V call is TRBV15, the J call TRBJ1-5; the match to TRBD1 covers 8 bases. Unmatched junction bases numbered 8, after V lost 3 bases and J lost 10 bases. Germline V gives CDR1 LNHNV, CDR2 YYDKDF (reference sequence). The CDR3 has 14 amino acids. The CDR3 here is CATSSGQGRGPQHF. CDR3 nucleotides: TGTGCCACCAGCAGTGGACAGGGCCGGGGTCCCCAGCATTTT.

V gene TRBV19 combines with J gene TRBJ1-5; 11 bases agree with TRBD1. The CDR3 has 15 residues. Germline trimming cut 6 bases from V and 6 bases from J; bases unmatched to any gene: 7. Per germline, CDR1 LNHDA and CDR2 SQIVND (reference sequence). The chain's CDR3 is CASREDRGLVQPQHF. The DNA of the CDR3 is TGTGCCAGTAGAGAGGACAGGGGGCTAGTTCAGCCCCAGCATTTT.

The DNA for the CDR3 is TGTGCCAGCAGTGGGGGACAGGGGTTTGGCTACACCTTC. It encodes CASSGGQGFGYTF. The chain combines TRBV2 with TRBJ1-2; 10 bases fit TRBD1. CDR1 is SNHLY, CDR2 FYNNEI, per germline. The CDR3 loop spans 13 amino acids. V was pared by 4 bases and J by 7 bases, with 3 bases of the junction left unmatched.

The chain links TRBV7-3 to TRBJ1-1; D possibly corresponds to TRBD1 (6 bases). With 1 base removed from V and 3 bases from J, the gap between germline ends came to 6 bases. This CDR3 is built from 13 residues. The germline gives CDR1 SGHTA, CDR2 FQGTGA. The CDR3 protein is CASSLRGHTEAFF. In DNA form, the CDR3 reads TGTGCCAGCAGCTTAAGGGGGCACACTGAAGCTTTCTTT. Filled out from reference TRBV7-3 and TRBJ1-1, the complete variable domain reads GAGVSQTPSNKVTEKGKYVELRCDPISGHTALYWYRQSLGQGPEFLIYFQGTGAADDSGLPNDRFFAVRPEGSVSTLKIQRTERGDSAVYLCASSLRGHTEAFFGQGTRLTVV.

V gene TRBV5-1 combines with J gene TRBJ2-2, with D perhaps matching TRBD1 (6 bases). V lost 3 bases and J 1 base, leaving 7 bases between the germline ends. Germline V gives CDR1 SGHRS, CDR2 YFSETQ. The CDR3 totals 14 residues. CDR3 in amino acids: CASSSTGNTGELFF. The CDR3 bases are TGCGCCAGCAGCTCGACAGGGAACACCGGGGAGCTGTTTTTT.

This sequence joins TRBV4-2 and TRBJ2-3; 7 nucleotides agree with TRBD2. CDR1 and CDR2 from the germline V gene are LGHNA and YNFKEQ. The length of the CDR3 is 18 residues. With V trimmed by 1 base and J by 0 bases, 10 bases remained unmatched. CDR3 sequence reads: CASSQAAKAGPSTDTQYF. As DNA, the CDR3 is TGTGCCAGCAGCCAAGCCGCTAAAGCGGGACCAAGCACAGATACGCAGTATTTT.

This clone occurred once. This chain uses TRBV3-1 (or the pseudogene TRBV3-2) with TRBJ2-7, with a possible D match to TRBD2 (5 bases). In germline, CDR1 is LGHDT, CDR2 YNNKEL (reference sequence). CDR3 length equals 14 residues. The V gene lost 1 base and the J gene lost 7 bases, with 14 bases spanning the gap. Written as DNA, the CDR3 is TGTGCCAGCAGCCAAGGGAGTGTAAGCGGTGAGCAGTACTTC. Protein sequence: CASSQGSVSGEQYF.

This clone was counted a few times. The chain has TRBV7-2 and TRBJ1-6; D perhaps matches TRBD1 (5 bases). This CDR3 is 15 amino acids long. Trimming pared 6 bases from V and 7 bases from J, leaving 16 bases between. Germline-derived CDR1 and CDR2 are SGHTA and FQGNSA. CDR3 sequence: CASRPAGTENSPLHF. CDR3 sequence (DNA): TGTGCCAGCAGGCCAGCGGGGACGGAGAATTCACCCCTCCACTTT.

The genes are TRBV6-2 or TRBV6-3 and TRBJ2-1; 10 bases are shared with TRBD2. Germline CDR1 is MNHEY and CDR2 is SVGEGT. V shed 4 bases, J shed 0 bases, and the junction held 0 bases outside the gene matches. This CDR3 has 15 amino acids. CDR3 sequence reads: CASSSSGSSYNEQFF. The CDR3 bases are TGTGCCAGCAGTTCTAGCGGGAGCTCCTACAATGAGCAGTTCTTC.

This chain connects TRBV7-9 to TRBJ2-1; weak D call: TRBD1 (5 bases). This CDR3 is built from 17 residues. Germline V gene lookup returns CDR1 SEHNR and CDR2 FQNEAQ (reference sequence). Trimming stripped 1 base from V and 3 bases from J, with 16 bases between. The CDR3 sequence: CASSLELGEGVYNEQFF. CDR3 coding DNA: TGTGCCAGCAGCTTAGAGTTAGGAGAAGGGGTCTACAATGAGCAGTTCTTC.

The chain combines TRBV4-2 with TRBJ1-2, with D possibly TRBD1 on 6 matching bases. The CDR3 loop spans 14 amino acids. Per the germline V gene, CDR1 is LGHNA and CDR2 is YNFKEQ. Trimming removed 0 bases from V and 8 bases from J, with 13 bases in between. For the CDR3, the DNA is TGTGCCAGCAGCCAAGATGTAATAGGGGGAGGCTACACCTTC. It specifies CASSQDVIGGGYTF.

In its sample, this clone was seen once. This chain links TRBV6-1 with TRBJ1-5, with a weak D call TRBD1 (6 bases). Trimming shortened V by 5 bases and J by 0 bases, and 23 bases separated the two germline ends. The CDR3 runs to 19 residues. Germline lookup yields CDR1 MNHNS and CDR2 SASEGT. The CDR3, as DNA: TGTGCCAGCAGTAAAGGACAGAGGGGGAACCAAGCTAGCAATCAGCCCCAGCATTTT. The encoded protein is CASSKGQRGNQASNQPQHF.

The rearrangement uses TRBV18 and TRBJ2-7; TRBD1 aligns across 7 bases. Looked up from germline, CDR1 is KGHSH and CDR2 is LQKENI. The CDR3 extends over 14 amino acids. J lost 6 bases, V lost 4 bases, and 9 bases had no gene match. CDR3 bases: TGTGCCAGCTCACGGACAGGCCAAGGGGGCGAGCAGTACTTC. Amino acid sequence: CASSRTGQGGEQYF.

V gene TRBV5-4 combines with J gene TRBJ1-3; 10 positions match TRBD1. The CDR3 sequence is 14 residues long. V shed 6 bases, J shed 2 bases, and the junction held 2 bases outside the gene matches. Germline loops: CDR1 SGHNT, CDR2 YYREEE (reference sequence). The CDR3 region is CASNDRGPGNTIYF. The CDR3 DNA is TGTGCCAGCAACGACAGGGGGCCTGGAAACACCATATATTTT. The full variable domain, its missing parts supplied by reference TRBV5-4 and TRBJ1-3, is ETGVTQSPTHLIKTRGQQVTLRCSSQSGHNTVSWYQQALGQGPQFIFQYYREEENGRGNFPPRFSGLQFPNYSSELNVNALELDDSALYLCASNDRGPGNTIYFGEGSWLTVV.

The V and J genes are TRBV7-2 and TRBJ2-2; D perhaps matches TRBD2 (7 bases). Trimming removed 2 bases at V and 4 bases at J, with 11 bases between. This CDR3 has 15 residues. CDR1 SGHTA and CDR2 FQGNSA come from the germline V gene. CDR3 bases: TGTGCCAGCAGCTTACGGCGGGGGCCCACCGGGGAGCTGTTTTTT. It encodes CASSLRRGPTGELFF.

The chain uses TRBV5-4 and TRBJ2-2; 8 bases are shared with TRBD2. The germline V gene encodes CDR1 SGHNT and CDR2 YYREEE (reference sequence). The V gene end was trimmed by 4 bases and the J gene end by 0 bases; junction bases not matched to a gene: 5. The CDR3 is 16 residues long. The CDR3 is CASSPPGGSNTGELFF. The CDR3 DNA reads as TGTGCCAGCAGCCCCCCGGGGGGGTCGAACACCGGGGAGCTGTTTTTT.

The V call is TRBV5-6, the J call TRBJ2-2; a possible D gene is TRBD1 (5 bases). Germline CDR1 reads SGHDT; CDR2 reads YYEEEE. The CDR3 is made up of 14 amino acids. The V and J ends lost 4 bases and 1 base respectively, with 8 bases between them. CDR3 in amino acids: CASSGQLNTGELFF. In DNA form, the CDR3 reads TGTGCCAGCAGCGGACAATTGAACACCGGGGAGCTGTTTTTT. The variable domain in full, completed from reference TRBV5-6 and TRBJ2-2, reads DAGVTQSPTHLIKTRGQQVTLRCSPKSGHDTVSWYQQALGQGPQFIFQYYEEEERQRGNFPDRFSGHQFPNYSSELNVNALLLGDSALYLCASSGQLNTGELFFGEGSRLTVL.

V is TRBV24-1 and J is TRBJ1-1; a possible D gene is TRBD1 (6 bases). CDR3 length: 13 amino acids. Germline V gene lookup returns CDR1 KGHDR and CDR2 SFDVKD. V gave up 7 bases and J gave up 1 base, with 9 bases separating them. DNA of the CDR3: TGTGCCACCAGGGGACACAAGAACACTGAAGCTTTCTTT. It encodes CATRGHKNTEAFF.

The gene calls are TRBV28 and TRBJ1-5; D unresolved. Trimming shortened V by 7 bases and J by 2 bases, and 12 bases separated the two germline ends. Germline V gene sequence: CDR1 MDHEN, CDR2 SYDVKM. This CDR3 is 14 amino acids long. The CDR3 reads CASTIGSGNQPQHF. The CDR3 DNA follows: TGTGCCAGCACGATCGGGTCGGGCAATCAGCCCCAGCATTTT.

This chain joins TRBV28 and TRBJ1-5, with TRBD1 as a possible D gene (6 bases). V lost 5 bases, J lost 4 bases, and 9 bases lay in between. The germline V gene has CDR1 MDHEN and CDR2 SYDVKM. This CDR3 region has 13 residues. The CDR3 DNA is TGTGCCAGCAGTGAAACAGGGAATCAGCCCCAGCATTTT. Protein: CASSETGNQPQHF.

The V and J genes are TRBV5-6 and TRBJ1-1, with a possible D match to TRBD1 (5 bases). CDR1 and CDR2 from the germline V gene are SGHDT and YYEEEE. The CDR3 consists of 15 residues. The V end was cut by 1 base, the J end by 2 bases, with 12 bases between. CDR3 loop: CASSLRGATNTEAFF. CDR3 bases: TGTGCCAGCAGCTTGCGCGGGGCCACCAACACTGAAGCTTTCTTT.